The sample holds a few counts of the clone carrying this T cell receptor beta chain. Its antigen remains unknown. Using RNA transcripts as the source, TCR beta CDR3 regions were amplified. HTBI primers drove first-round RT-PCR of the TCR CDR3. Each CDR3 protein gets one entry after TCRdb re-called the multiplex PCR reads with MiXCR. The sample lists about 690,000 distinct CDR3 sequences; 15% to 20% were seen once. This sample stems from a study of T cells in Graves' hyperthyroidism and ophthalmopathy. Notes on the study in general: The model identified upcoming ophthalmopathy a median 6.5 months ahead of onset.

Aged 18 to 65, the patients had hyperthyroidism that was newly diagnosed and had lasted under 2 months. Fresh 10 ml peripheral blood yielded PBMCs. The V gene's germline CDR1 is LGHDT and CDR2 YNNKEL (reference sequence). Trimming shortened V by 1 base and J by 4 bases, and 10 bases separated the two germline ends. This CDR3 has 14 residues. The rearrangement uses TRBV3-1 and TRBJ1-2; weak D call: TRBD1 (5 bases). Sequenced sample: blood. The TCR sequence derives from a man aged 50-60 years with Graves' hyperthyroidism. The DNA for the CDR3 is TGTGCCAGCAGCCAAGCCCGGGGACTCTATGGCTACACCTTC. Its protein product is CASSQARGLYGYTF.